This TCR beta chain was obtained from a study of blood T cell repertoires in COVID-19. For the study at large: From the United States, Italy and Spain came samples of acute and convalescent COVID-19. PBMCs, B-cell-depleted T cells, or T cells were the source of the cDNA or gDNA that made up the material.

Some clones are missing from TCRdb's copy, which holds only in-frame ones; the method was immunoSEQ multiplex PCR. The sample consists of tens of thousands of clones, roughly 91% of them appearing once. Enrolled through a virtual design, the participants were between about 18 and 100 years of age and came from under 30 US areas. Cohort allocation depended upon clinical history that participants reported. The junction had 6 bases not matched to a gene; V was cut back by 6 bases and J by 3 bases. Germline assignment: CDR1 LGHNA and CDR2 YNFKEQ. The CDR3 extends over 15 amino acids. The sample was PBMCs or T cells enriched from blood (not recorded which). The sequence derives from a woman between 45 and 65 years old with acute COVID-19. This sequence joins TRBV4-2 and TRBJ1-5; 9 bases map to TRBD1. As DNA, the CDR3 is TGTGCCAGCAGTTATAGGACAGGGGACAATCAGCCCCAGCATTTT. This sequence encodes CASSYRTGDNQPQHF.